Below, one T cell receptor (beta chain) is given with its context. Trimming took 0 bases from V and 9 from J, leaving 5 bases between them. From germline, CDR1 is LNHNV and CDR2 YYDKDF (reference sequence). The CDR3 extends over 12 amino acids. Original analysis: Estimation of nucleated cell counts was performed using reference gene primer amplification. TCRdb keeps only in-frame clones here, not all; method: immunoSEQ multiplex PCR. D and trimming were read from the DNA, whereas the V and J calls and clone size are those reported in that table. The table lists about 140,000 clones, roughly 84% of them singletons, with around 8.4% in the top ten. These data come from a study of blood T cell repertoires in COVID-19. Study-level information: PBMCs, B-cell-depleted T cells, or T cells were the source of the cDNA or gDNA that made up the material.

The source material was peripheral blood. V gene TRBV15 combines with J gene TRBJ1-4; D unresolved. This clonotype was obtained from a woman in her sixties with acute or convalescent COVID-19. CDR3 DNA sequence: TGTGCCACCAGCAGAGATGGCCAAAAACTGTTTTTT. Residues: CATSRDGQKLFF.